This TCR beta chain stems from a study of control samples from healthy donors and cancer patients. Libraries were prepared by immunoSEQ multiplex PCR; TCRdb keeps only in-frame clonotypes and omits some of them. The data include some 180,000 clones; the top ten clones carry approximately 2.2%. Germline CDR1 reads SQVTM; CDR2 reads ANQGSEA. The V end lost 3 bases, the J end lost 3 bases, and 21 bases lay between the germline ends. CDR3 length: 17 residues. Input material: blood. The rearrangement links TRBV29-1 to TRBJ2-1, with D possibly matching TRBD1 (6 bases). The clonotype comes from a woman in her twenties or thirties in good health. CDR3 in DNA: TGCAGCGTTGAGGGGTGGTTGGGACAAAAAGGCTACAATGAGCAGTTCTTC. Translation gives CSVEGWLGQKGYNEQFF.